These 18 T cell receptor beta chains came from one sample sequenced in a study of CD8+CD57+ T cells in acquired aplastic anemia (dated by TCRdb to 2017 to 2018). Sequencer: Illumina HiSeq 2000. Genomic DNA was used as template for profiling of TCR beta VDJ combinations and CDR3 sequences. Using fastp trimming at Q25 and MiXCR clonotype assembly, TCRdb reanalyzed the public sequencing data and kept in-frame beta chains. Each record represents a unique CDR3 protein, reported with the most common genes and DNA among its rows. Across this sample there are around 290,000 distinct CDR3 sequences, with about three fifths seen only once. The ten largest clones capture around 1.3% of the sample. The patients picked for sequencing were ones in whom flow cytometry had shown an expansion of CD8+CD57+ cells. The sample taken for sequencing was sorted CD4+, CD8+, or CD8+CD57+ T cells (not recorded which) from PBMCs. Receptors originate from a human donor with aplastic anemia.

This rearrangement joins TRBV9 to TRBJ2-7, with a weak D call TRBD1 (6 bases). CDR1 and CDR2 from the germline V gene are SGDLS and YYNGEE. This CDR3 region has 13 residues. V was clipped by 2 bases and J by 3 bases, with 9 bases between them. In nucleotides, the CDR3 is TGTGCCAGCAGCGTGGACAGCTACTACGAGCAGTACTTC. Protein sequence: CASSVDSYYEQYF.

This clonotype was picked up a small number of times. One end of the junction is discordant with germline, which a read error may explain. The chain carries TRBV15 and TRBJ2-5; D is unclear. The germline V gene has CDR1 LNHNV and CDR2 YYDKDF (reference sequence). The CDR3 sequence is 12 residues long. The CDR3 nucleotides read TGTGCCACCAGCAGAGATCAAGCGACCCAGTACTTC. It specifies CATSRDQATQYF. Full variable domain (rest looked up from reference TRBV15 and TRBJ2-5): DAMVIQNPRYQVTQFGKPVTLSCSQTLNHNVMYWYQQKSSQAPKLLFHYYDKDFNNEADTPDNFQSRRPNTSFCFLDIRSPGLGDTAMYLCATSRDQATQYFGPGTRLLVL.

This clonotype was observed many times. The chain joins TRBV5-1 to TRBJ1-1, with TRBD1 matching 8 bases. This CDR3 has 16 amino acids. The germline V gene encodes CDR1 SGHRS and CDR2 YFSETQ. The trim removed 0 bases at V and 0 bases at J, leaving 4 bases unmatched. CDR3 sequence reads: CASSLVAGGLNTEAFF. CDR3 sequence (DNA): TGCGCCAGCAGCTTGGTTGCAGGGGGCCTGAACACTGAAGCTTTCTTT.

This clonotype was detected only a few times. The chain uses TRBV10-3 and TRBJ2-6; D uncertain. Trimming stripped 0 bases from V and 0 bases from J, with 15 bases between. The CDR3 is 19 residues long. Germline V gene sequence: CDR1 ENHRY, CDR2 SYGVKD. The CDR3 sequence: CAISESIHGRSSGANVLTF. CDR3 DNA sequence: TGTGCCATCAGTGAGTCGATACATGGCCGGAGCTCTGGGGCCAACGTCCTGACTTTC.

This clonotype was detected many times. The CDR3 bases are TGCAGTGCTAGGTCCGGCTACGAGCAGTACTTC. This sequence encodes CSARSGYEQYF. The chain links TRBV20-1 to TRBJ2-7; no firm D call. CDR1 and CDR2 from the germline V gene are DFQATT and SNEGSKA (reference sequence). V was cut by 3 bases and J by 3 bases, with 6 bases left in between. The CDR3 is made up of 11 amino acids.

This clonotype occurred once. The V gene is TRBV5-1, the J gene TRBJ1-2, with 7 bases that match TRBD1. The length of the CDR3 is 16 residues. Trimming at V came to 4 bases and at J to 0 bases, leaving 9 bases not matched to a gene. Germline V gene data show CDR1 as SGHRS and CDR2 as YFSETQ. This chain's CDR3 is CASSVTGQQPNYGYTF. The CDR3 DNA reads as TGCGCCAGCAGCGTCACGGGACAGCAACCTAACTATGGCTACACCTTC.

The V call is TRBV9, the J call TRBJ1-2; 9 nucleotides align to TRBD1. Germline lookup yields CDR1 SGDLS and CDR2 YYNGEE. The CDR3 runs to 15 residues. Unmatched junction bases numbered 9, after V lost 3 bases and J lost 6 bases. The CDR3 nucleotides read TGTGCCAGCAGCGCCATTCCGGGACAGGGCCATGGCTACACCTTC. This gives the protein CASSAIPGQGHGYTF.

Many counts were recorded for this clonotype. The chain has TRBV15 and TRBJ1-1; D gene unclear. Germline lookup yields CDR1 LNHNV and CDR2 YYDKDF (reference sequence). CDR3 size: 13 residues. The V end was cut by 1 base, the J end by 1 base, with 4 bases between. The DNA of the CDR3 is TGTGCCACCAGCAGAGGCACGAACACTGAAGCTTTCTTT. Amino acid sequence: CATSRGTNTEAFF.

A word on this clonotype: A read error is likely, as this CDR3 ends without the conserved phenylalanine or tryptophan. V is TRBV7-3 and J is TRBJ2-3, with D hard to call. Trimming took 5 bases from V and 2 from J, leaving 17 bases between them. Germline V gene data show CDR1 as SGHTA and CDR2 as FQGTGA. CDR3 length: 16 residues. The CDR3 bases are TGTGCCAGCAGCCATAGGACCATATACCTCACAGATACGCAGTATGTT. This encodes CASSHRTIYLTDTQYV.

This clonotype has a single count. The chain couples TRBV10-3 to TRBJ2-1; 9 bases line up with TRBD1. The V gene's germline CDR1 is ENHRY and CDR2 SYGVKD. V was pared by 6 bases and J by 8 bases, with 11 bases of the junction left unmatched. The CDR3 totals 15 residues. CDR3 in amino acids: CAISPGTGFKDEQFF. The CDR3 nucleotides are TGTGCCATCAGCCCCGGGACAGGGTTTAAAGATGAGCAGTTCTTC.

This clonotype showed up just once. One base away lies a much larger clone, so this may be a sequencing read error. The final CDR3 position lacks the conserved phenylalanine or tryptophan, pointing to a likely read error. V and J are TRBV15 and TRBJ1-3; unclear D gene. CDR3 length: 15 amino acids. The germline gives CDR1 LNHNV, CDR2 YYDKDF (reference sequence). Trimming removed 0 bases from V and 11 bases from J, with 17 bases in between. CDR3 DNA sequence: TGTGCCACCAGCAGAGATAGGGTGGGCGGTGACGCCATATATCTT. Protein: CATSRDRVGGDAIYL.

This clonotype has just a few counts. This chain links TRBV9 with TRBJ2-5; 9 nucleotides align to TRBD2. J was trimmed by 3 bases and V by 2 bases; bases with no gene match: 5. Germline values: CDR1 SGDLS, CDR2 YYNGEE. CDR3 length: 15 residues. The DNA of the CDR3 is TGTGCCAGCAGCGTTGGGACTAGCTATAAAGAGACCCAGTACTTC. It encodes CASSVGTSYKETQYF.

In its sample, this clonotype was seen many times. The chain employs TRBV6-5 and TRBJ1-1; 10 bases are shared with TRBD1. Germline CDR1 is MNHEY and CDR2 is SVGAGI. This CDR3 spans 15 amino acids. The ends lost 6 bases at V and 1 base at J; junction bases unmatched: 5. CDR3 residues: CASSPRDRGNTEAFF. The CDR3 bases are TGTGCCAGCAGCCCTAGGGACAGGGGGAACACTGAAGCTTTCTTT.

This clonotype was detected many times. V usage is TRBV9 and J usage is TRBJ2-2; D is uncertain. V lost 0 bases and J 1 base, leaving 10 bases between the germline ends. CDR1 and CDR2 (germline): SGDLS, YYNGEE. The CDR3 extends over 16 amino acids. CDR3 amino acids: CASSVGLRLNTGELFF. The DNA for the CDR3 is TGTGCCAGCAGCGTAGGTCTCAGATTGAACACCGGGGAGCTGTTTTTT.

This clonotype was seen once. V and J are TRBV7-2 and TRBJ2-3; 14 bases fit TRBD2. With 4 bases clipped from V and 1 base from J, the junction kept 10 bases outside the gene matches. Per germline, CDR1 SGHTA and CDR2 FQGNSA. The CDR3 spans 19 residues. The CDR3 spells CASSWTSGRSRGGTDTQYF. CDR3 DNA: TGTGCCAGCAGCTGGACTAGCGGGAGGAGTCGGGGCGGCACAGATACGCAGTATTTT. The whole variable domain, remainder taken from reference TRBV7-2 and TRBJ2-3, is GAGVSQSPSNKVTEKGKDVELRCDPISGHTALYWYRQSLGQGLEFLIYFQGNSAPDKSGLPSDRFSAERTGGSVSTLTIQRTQQEDSAVYLCASSWTSGRSRGGTDTQYFGPGTRLTVL.

This clonotype was observed at least ten times. V gene TRBV7-2 combines with J gene TRBJ2-5; TRBD1 matches at 7 bases. V lost 5 bases to trimming and J lost 9 bases; unmatched junction nucleotides: 12. This CDR3 is built from 14 residues. Germline-derived CDR1 and CDR2 are SGHTA and FQGNSA. Here the CDR3 DNA reads TGTGCCAGCAGCCGACAGGGTACAAGAGTGGCCCAGTACTTC. Residues: CASSRQGTRVAQYF.

V is TRBV7-9 and J is TRBJ2-3, with 10 bases fitting TRBD2. CDR1 and CDR2 from the germline V gene are SEHNR and FQNEAQ (reference sequence). This CDR3 is 15 amino acids long. With 5 bases clipped from V and 1 base from J, the junction kept 3 bases outside the gene matches. CDR3 protein: CASSQGTSGTDTQYF. In DNA form, the CDR3 reads TGTGCCAGCAGCCAAGGGACTAGCGGCACAGATACGCAGTATTTT.

The V call is TRBV7-2, the J call TRBJ2-5; TRBD2 aligns across 9 bases. V shed 5 bases and J 4 bases; nucleotides not matched to a gene: 5. The CDR3 totals 14 residues. The germline CDR1 and CDR2 sequences are SGHTA and FQGNSA. As DNA, the CDR3 is TGTGCCAGCAGCAAACCGACTAGCGGAGAGACCCAGTACTTC. Translated, it gives CASSKPTSGETQYF.